This passage covers 26 T cell receptor beta chains from one sample sequenced in a study of T cell responses to AZD1222 COVID-19 vaccine. The method was immunoSEQ multiplex PCR; TCRdb's version includes in-frame clones alone and lacks a portion of them. Recorded for this sample: over 140,000 clones. Material for sequencing was peripheral blood. The receptors were sampled from an adult in good health.

This rearrangement joins TRBV5-4 to TRBJ2-7; no clear D. CDR3 length equals 13 residues. V was cut by 3 bases and J by 0 bases, with 7 bases left in between. Germline V lookup: CDR1 SGHNT, CDR2 YYREEE (reference sequence). For the CDR3, the DNA is TGTGCCAGCAGCTCCGACCGCTCCTACGAGCAGTACTTC. Its translation is CASSSDRSYEQYF.

This chain connects TRBV5-5 to TRBJ1-6; TRBD1 might be the D (6 bases). The CDR3 extends over 15 amino acids. V gave up 0 bases and J gave up 7 bases, with 11 bases separating them. Germline CDR1 SGHKS, CDR2 YYEKEE (reference sequence). The CDR3 loop is CASSLGDTTNSPLHF. In DNA, the CDR3 is TGTGCCAGCAGCTTGGGGGACACTACGAATTCACCCCTCCACTTT. Full variable domain (outside the CDR3, taken from reference TRBV5-5 and TRBJ1-6): DAGVTQSPTHLIKTRGQQVTLRCSPISGHKSVSWYQQVLGQGPQFIFQYYEKEERGRGNFPDRFSARQFPNYSSELNVNALLLGDSALYLCASSLGDTTNSPLHFGNGTRLTVT.

CDR3 sequence (DNA): TGTGCCAGCAGCACCGTTTTACACCCACAAGCCCAGAACATTCAGTACTTC. It yields the protein CASSTVLHPQAQNIQYF. The chain has TRBV5-5 and TRBJ2-4; D is undetermined. In germline, CDR1 is SGHKS, CDR2 YYEKEE (reference sequence). V was pared by 4 bases and J by 7 bases, with 24 bases between. This CDR3 has 17 amino acids.

The chain has TRBV27 and TRBJ1-5; no reliable D call. Germline CDR1 MNHEY, CDR2 SMNVEV (reference sequence). This CDR3 contains 14 residues. V was clipped by 4 bases and J by 7 bases, with 14 bases between them. This CDR3 is CASSSLPVGQPQHF. CDR3 nucleotide sequence: TGTGCCAGCAGTTCTCTCCCCGTCGGGCAGCCCCAGCATTTT.

J is TRBJ1-6 and V is TRBV4-1; D not certain. The CDR3 runs to 16 residues. Looked up from germline, CDR1 is MGHRA and CDR2 is YSYEKL. Deletions cut 5 bases from V and 6 bases from J, with 17 bases between. The CDR3 sequence is CASSIGVRLGNSPLHF. The CDR3 DNA follows: TGCGCCAGCAGCATCGGTGTGAGACTTGGTAATTCACCCCTCCACTTT.

This chain joins TRBV19 and TRBJ1-5; no firm D call. Deletions cut 7 bases from V and 4 bases from J, with 14 bases between. The CDR3 contains 14 residues. Looked up from germline, CDR1 is LNHDA and CDR2 is SQIVND (reference sequence). CDR3 bases: TGTGCCAGTAATGGGCCGACCCTAAATCAGCCCCAGCATTTT. Its protein product is CASNGPTLNQPQHF.

The gene calls are TRBV7-2 and TRBJ1-5; no definite D call. The CDR3 contains 16 residues. V was clipped by 1 base and J by 0 bases, with 10 bases between them. In germline, CDR1 is SGHTA, CDR2 FQGNSA. In DNA, the CDR3 is TGTGCCAGCAGCTTAGGAAAGGTATATAGCAATCAGCCCCAGCATTTT. It is translated as CASSLGKVYSNQPQHF.

V and J are TRBV6-6 and TRBJ1-1, with TRBD1 matching 7 bases. In germline, CDR1 is MNHNY, CDR2 SVGAGI (reference sequence). Unmatched junction bases numbered 9, after V lost 6 bases and J lost 2 bases. This CDR3 is 15 amino acids long. The CDR3 DNA is TGTGCCAGCAGCCTAGAGGGACAGTCCAACACTGAAGCTTTCTTT. This gives the protein CASSLEGQSNTEAFF.

As concerns this clone: The same CDR3 also results from other DNA sequences found in this sample. The rearrangement links TRBV5-1 to TRBJ1-1; 9 nucleotides match TRBD1. The junction had 1 base not matched to a gene; V was cut back by 3 bases and J by 1 base. The CDR3 spans 14 residues. The germline V gene has CDR1 SGHRS and CDR2 YFSETQ. As DNA, the CDR3 is TGCGCCAGCAGCTCGGGACAGGGGAACACTGAAGCTTTCTTT. Protein: CASSSGQGNTEAFF. Combining the CDR3 with reference TRBV5-1 and TRBJ1-1 gives the whole variable domain KAGVTQTPRYLIKTRGQQVTLSCSPISGHRSVSWYQQTPGQGLQFLFEYFSETQRNKGNFPGRFSGRQFSNSRSEMNVSTLELGDSALYLCASSSGQGNTEAFFGQGTRLTVV.

DNA of the CDR3: TGTGCCAGCAGGAAAACAGGGGGCACTGAAGCTTTCTTT. Translated: CASRKTGGTEAFF. The rearrangement uses TRBV25-1 and TRBJ1-1; 8 bases are a match to TRBD1. This CDR3 has 13 amino acids. Losses at the gene ends were 6 bases for V and 4 bases for J; bases not matched to a gene: 4. Germline V gene lookup returns CDR1 MGHDK and CDR2 SYGVNS.

The CDR3 spells CASSLFTGYEQYF. The CDR3 nucleotides read TGTGCCAGCAGCTTATTTACGGGGTACGAGCAGTACTTC. The chain combines TRBV7-9 with TRBJ2-7, with D maybe TRBD2 (5 bases). The CDR3 has 13 residues. V was clipped by 2 bases and J by 4 bases, with 9 bases between them. Germline V gene lookup returns CDR1 SEHNR and CDR2 FQNEAQ (reference sequence).

The chain uses TRBV9 and TRBJ2-7; 12 bases agree with TRBD2. J was trimmed by 8 bases and V by 1 base; bases with no gene match: 10. The CDR3 runs 16 residues. The germline CDR1 and CDR2 sequences are SGDLS and YYNGEE. This CDR3 reads CASSVYPSGGAGKQYF. The CDR3 DNA is TGTGCCAGCAGCGTATATCCTAGCGGGGGGGCCGGAAAGCAGTACTTC.

The CDR3 DNA sequence: TGTGCCAGCAGTCCGCTGGGGACAGGGTACCACGAGCAGTACTTC. Protein sequence: CASSPLGTGYHEQYF. The chain employs TRBV5-6 and TRBJ2-7; 9 bases map to TRBD1. Unmatched junction bases numbered 11, after V lost 5 bases and J lost 5 bases. In germline, CDR1 is SGHDT, CDR2 YYEEEE. The CDR3 contains 15 residues. Full variable domain (outside the CDR3, taken from reference TRBV5-6 and TRBJ2-7): DAGVTQSPTHLIKTRGQQVTLRCSPKSGHDTVSWYQQALGQGPQFIFQYYEEEERQRGNFPDRFSGHQFPNYSSELNVNALLLGDSALYLCASSPLGTGYHEQYFGPGTRLTVT.

This CDR3 reads CASRGDLRSPLHF. The CDR3, as DNA: TGTGCCAGCAGGGGGGATTTACGTTCACCCCTCCACTTT. The rearrangement links TRBV28 to TRBJ1-6; a weak D match, TRBD1 (5 bases). The ends were cut back, 6 bases at V and 9 bases at J, with 12 bases in the middle. The CDR3 covers 13 residues. Looked up from germline, CDR1 is MDHEN and CDR2 is SYDVKM.

V usage is TRBV5-4 and J usage is TRBJ2-3; 10 bases map to TRBD1. This CDR3 has 15 amino acids. With 4 bases clipped from V and 4 bases from J, the junction kept 6 bases outside the gene matches. Per germline, CDR1 SGHNT and CDR2 YYREEE (reference sequence). The chain's CDR3 is CASSPGQGGADTQYF. CDR3 nucleotides: TGTGCCAGCAGCCCTGGACAGGGGGGAGCAGATACGCAGTATTTT.

CDR3: CASSRKGSSYNEQFF. The CDR3 nucleotides read TGTGCCAGCAGCCGAAAGGGGAGCTCCTACAATGAGCAGTTCTTC. This chain links TRBV5-4 with TRBJ2-1; the D gene could be TRBD1 or TRBD2 (5 bases each). Trimming pared 4 bases from V and 0 bases from J, leaving 11 bases between. CDR3 length equals 15 residues. Germline lookup yields CDR1 SGHNT and CDR2 YYREEE (reference sequence).

In DNA form, the CDR3 reads TGTGCCAGCAGCCAAGTGGACAGGGCAGGAGGTGAAGCTTTCTTT. This encodes CASSQVDRAGGEAFF. The chain has TRBV4-2 and TRBJ1-1; 8 bases are a match to TRBD1. The ends lost 1 base at V and 7 bases at J; junction bases unmatched: 8. The length of the CDR3 is 15 residues. CDR1 and CDR2 from the germline V gene are LGHNA and YNFKEQ.

The V call is TRBV4-2, the J call TRBJ1-1; D is undetermined. The germline V and J ends were trimmed by 0 bases and 4 bases, with 9 bases remaining between them. The germline gives CDR1 LGHNA, CDR2 YNFKEQ. This CDR3 is built from 14 residues. CDR3 residues: CASSQDVLGTEAFF. The CDR3 nucleotides are TGTGCCAGCAGCCAAGACGTACTGGGCACTGAAGCTTTCTTT.

For the CDR3, the DNA is TGTGCCAGCTCCACGCCGGGACGGAGCACAGATACGCAGTATTTT. Protein sequence: CASSTPGRSTDTQYF. The chain has TRBV18 and TRBJ2-3; the D gene could be TRBD1 or TRBD2 (5 bases each). V lost 6 bases and J 0 bases, leaving 13 bases between the germline ends. CDR3 length: 15 amino acids. From germline, CDR1 is KGHSH and CDR2 LQKENI.

CDR3 in amino acids: CASSIQGPRGQGYTF. CDR3 bases: TGTGCCAGTAGTATACAGGGGCCGCGGGGTCAAGGCTACACCTTC. The V call is TRBV19, the J call TRBJ1-2; tentative D call: TRBD1 (6 bases). Trimming took off 2 bases at V and 8 bases at J, with 18 bases between the two ends. Germline assignment: CDR1 LNHDA and CDR2 SQIVND (reference sequence). This CDR3 is 15 amino acids long.

The CDR3 DNA is TGCAGTGCCCAAACGGGCAGGGGAGCTTTCTTT. Protein product: CSAQTGRGAFF. This chain uses TRBV20-1 with TRBJ1-1; D possibly corresponds to TRBD1 (6 bases). V dropped 6 bases and J dropped 10 bases, with 15 bases sitting between them. CDR1 is DFQATT and CDR2 is SNEGSKA in the germline V gene (reference sequence). The CDR3 is 11 residues long.

This chain joins TRBV30 and TRBJ1-2; tentatively, D is TRBD1 (5 bases). The CDR3 has 13 residues. Trimming shortened V by 5 bases and J by 8 bases, and 18 bases separated the two germline ends. Germline V gives CDR1 GTSNPN, CDR2 SVGIG (reference sequence). CDR3 region: CAWGTGLVNGYTF. CDR3 sequence (DNA): TGTGCCTGGGGGACGGGCCTCGTGAACGGCTACACCTTC. The variable domain in full, with the rest retrieved from reference TRBV30 and TRBJ1-2, is SQTIHQWPATLVQPVGSPLSLECTVEGTSNPNLYWYRQAAGRGLQLLFYSVGIGQISSEVPQNLSASRPQDRQFILSSKKLLLSDSGFYLCAWGTGLVNGYTFGSGTRLTVV.

The chain couples TRBV7-9 to TRBJ1-1, with D possibly being TRBD1 (6 bases). Germline CDR1 is SEHNR and CDR2 is FQNEAQ (reference sequence). CDR3 length: 15 amino acids. The V and J ends lost 4 bases and 7 bases respectively, with 19 bases between them. CDR3 protein: CASSSTLTGMGEAFF. The CDR3 nucleotides read TGTGCCAGCAGCTCCACACTCACAGGGATGGGTGAAGCTTTCTTT.

The chain links TRBV2 to TRBJ2-5; TRBD1 matches 8 bases. The V and J ends lost 4 bases and 1 base, in that order; junction bases with no gene match: 2. The CDR3 extends over 14 amino acids. The germline CDR1 and CDR2 sequences are SNHLY and FYNNEI. CDR3 protein: CASSADRGQETQYF. The CDR3 nucleotides read TGTGCCAGCAGTGCTGACAGGGGCCAAGAGACCCAGTACTTC.

This sequence joins TRBV7-2 and TRBJ2-1; either TRBD1 or TRBD2 may supply D (5 bases each). The V end was cut by 5 bases, the J end by 0 bases, with 14 bases between. The CDR3 totals 16 residues. The germline V gene has CDR1 SGHTA and CDR2 FQGNSA. The CDR3 DNA reads as TGTGCCAGCAGCGCCGTGAGGGGCCGCTCCTACAATGAGCAGTTCTTC. It specifies CASSAVRGRSYNEQFF. The complete variable domain, with remaining parts taken from reference TRBV7-2 and TRBJ2-1, reads GAGVSQSPSNKVTEKGKDVELRCDPISGHTALYWYRQSLGQGLEFLIYFQGNSAPDKSGLPSDRFSAERTGGSVSTLTIQRTQQEDSAVYLCASSAVRGRSYNEQFFGPGTRLTVL.

The gene calls are TRBV7-9 and TRBJ2-3, with a possible D match to TRBD1 (5 bases). The CDR3 is 13 residues long. V lost 5 bases and J lost 1, with 7 bases in between. Germline V gives CDR1 SEHNR, CDR2 FQNEAQ (reference sequence). CDR3 protein: CASSETGTDTQYF. CDR3 nucleotides: TGTGCCAGCAGCGAGACAGGCACAGATACGCAGTATTTT.